Listed here are 27 T cell receptor beta chains from one sample, sequenced in a study of spatial heterogeneity in lung cancer. TCRdb redid the calling of the 5' RACE reads with MiXCR, one entry per CDR3 protein. In the table there are about 25,000 distinct CDR3 sequences, roughly 9% of which are singletons. Study outcomes and limitations: The number of expanded tumor alpha and beta chains correlated with mutation number.

These receptors have no identified antigens. Documented time point: sample taken at primary tumor resection. The sequences come from lung tumor tissue, collected at surgery. These receptor sequences come from a male donor with early-stage non-small cell lung cancer.

This clonotype was recorded at least ten times. J is TRBJ2-3 and V is TRBV20-1, with D maybe TRBD2 (5 bases). Trimming removed 6 bases from V and 4 bases from J, with 17 bases in between. From germline, CDR1 is DFQATT and CDR2 SNEGSKA (reference sequence). This CDR3 spans 14 amino acids. The CDR3 DNA follows: TGCAGTGCGTGGGGAGAGGCGGGTTCAGATACGCAGTATTTT. Amino acids: CSAWGEAGSDTQYF.

The CDR3 loop is CASSSGRSATEAFF. In nucleotides, the CDR3 is TGTGCCAGCAGCTCTGGACGGTCCGCCACTGAAGCTTTCTTT. The chain combines TRBV7-3 with TRBJ1-1; the D is unclear. This CDR3 contains 14 residues. The V end was cut by 4 bases, the J end by 4 bases, with 13 bases between. The germline CDR1 and CDR2 sequences are SGHTA and FQGTGA.

This clonotype was counted ten times or more. V is TRBV30 and J is TRBJ2-7, with TRBD1 matching 9 bases. The V segment lost 3 bases and the J segment 3 bases; nucleotides outside the gene matches: 0. This CDR3 comprises 12 residues. Germline-derived CDR1 and CDR2 are GTSNPN and SVGIG (reference sequence). CDR3 nucleotide sequence: TGTGCCTGGAGGGACAGGGGCTACGAGCAGTACTTC. It translates to CAWRDRGYEQYF.

In its sample, this clonotype was seen a few times. The V gene is TRBV29-1, the J gene TRBJ2-3, with TRBD2 as a possible D gene (6 bases). The CDR3 runs to 14 residues. The V and J ends lost 1 base and 6 bases respectively, with 14 bases between them. Looked up from germline, CDR1 is SQVTM and CDR2 is ANQGSEA. CDR3 residues: CSVEAGDPYDTQYF. CDR3 DNA: TGCAGCGTTGAAGCGGGGGACCCTTACGATACGCAGTATTTT.

This clonotype was seen ten or more times. The V and J genes are TRBV9 and TRBJ2-5; D is perhaps TRBD1 (5 bases). Germline assignment: CDR1 SGDLS and CDR2 YYNGEE. This CDR3 region has 13 residues. V lost 0 bases and J lost 2, with 5 bases in between. The CDR3 DNA follows: TGTGCCAGCAGCGTAGGACAGCAAGAGACCCAGTACTTC. Protein: CASSVGQQETQYF.

By share of the sample, this clonotype is medium-sized (0.01 to 0.1%). The chain is built from TRBV7-2 and TRBJ2-7; 8 bases match TRBD1. Germline V gene sequence: CDR1 SGHTA, CDR2 FQGNSA. V shed 4 bases, J shed 5 bases, and the junction held 10 bases outside the gene matches. The CDR3 runs to 15 residues. The CDR3 DNA follows: TGTGCCAGCAGCTCTCGGACAGGGAAATTGAACGAGCAGTACTTC. Encoded protein: CASSSRTGKLNEQYF.

This clonotype was seen at least ten times. The DNA for the CDR3 is TGTGCCAGCGGTACCGGGACAGGGGACCCTACAGATACGCAGTATTTT. This gives the protein CASGTGTGDPTDTQYF. This chain connects TRBV28 to TRBJ2-3; 10 bases match TRBD1. The V and J ends lost 8 bases and 3 bases, in that order; junction bases with no gene match: 11. CDR1 and CDR2 from the germline V gene are MDHEN and SYDVKM. This CDR3 region has 16 residues.

This clonotype was detected many times. The genes are TRBV5-4 and TRBJ2-5; D unresolved. Germline V gives CDR1 SGHNT, CDR2 YYREEE (reference sequence). Trimming removed 0 bases from V and 1 base from J, with 10 bases in between. The CDR3 is made up of 15 amino acids. This chain's CDR3 is CASSLGPRVQETQYF. As DNA, the CDR3 is TGTGCCAGCAGCTTGGGTCCCCGGGTCCAAGAGACCCAGTACTTC.

This sequence joins TRBV29-1 and TRBJ2-1; possible D gene TRBD1, 5 bases. Germline V gene data show CDR1 as SQVTM and CDR2 as ANQGSEA. The CDR3 totals 12 residues. The V gene lost 7 bases and the J gene lost 9 bases, with 16 bases spanning the gap. DNA for the CDR3: TGCAGCGGACGGACATCCCTGGGTGAGCAGTTCTTC. Amino acid sequence: CSGRTSLGEQFF.

The genes are TRBV6-2 or TRBV6-3 and TRBJ1-2; perhaps TRBD1 as D (6 bases). Trimming left V 6 bases short and J 4 bases short, with 15 bases between. This CDR3 has 14 amino acids. Germline V lookup: CDR1 MNHEY, CDR2 SVGEGT. CDR3 residues: CASRIVTGSYGYTF. In DNA form, the CDR3 reads TGTGCCAGCAGAATCGTGACAGGAAGCTATGGCTACACCTTC.

This clonotype was picked up a small number of times. The chain has TRBV12-3 or TRBV12-4 and TRBJ1-1, with a tentative D call TRBD1 (5 bases). V lost 6 bases and J lost 8, with 19 bases in between. This CDR3 comprises 14 residues. Here the CDR3 reads CASRVSGRTHEAFF. The CDR3 nucleotides are TGTGCCAGCAGGGTATCGGGGCGCACACACGAAGCTTTCTTT.

This clonotype has a count of ten or more. The rearrangement links TRBV28 to TRBJ2-6; unclear D gene. The CDR3 runs to 12 residues. CDR1 and CDR2 (germline): MDHEN, SYDVKM. V lost 7 bases and J 0 bases, leaving 1 base between the germline ends. DNA for the CDR3: TGTGCCAGCACCTCTGGGGCCAACGTCCTGACTTTC. It codes for CASTSGANVLTF.

This clonotype has ten or more counts. The chain links TRBV28 to TRBJ2-7, with D possibly TRBD2 on 6 matching bases. V lost 3 bases and J lost 1, with 13 bases in between. The CDR3 is 15 residues long. Looked up from germline, CDR1 is MDHEN and CDR2 is SYDVKM. The CDR3 sequence is CASSFATGRSYEQYF. Written as DNA, the CDR3 is TGTGCCAGCAGTTTTGCTACGGGGAGGTCCTACGAGCAGTACTTC. Full variable domain (missing parts from reference TRBV28 and TRBJ2-7): DVKVTQSSRYLVKRTGEKVFLECVQDMDHENMFWYRQDPGLGLRLIYFSYDVKMKEKGDIPEGYSVSREKKERFSLILESASTNQTSMYLCASSFATGRSYEQYFGPGTRLTVT.

The chain recombines TRBV28 with TRBJ2-7; D may be TRBD1 or TRBD2 (5 bases each). The CDR3 is 14 amino acids. Germline CDR1 is MDHEN and CDR2 is SYDVKM. V dropped 10 bases and J dropped 4 bases, with 20 bases sitting between them. The CDR3 sequence: CAIRGERKKYEQYF. The CDR3 region has the DNA TGTGCCATCAGAGGGGAGCGGAAGAAGTACGAGCAGTACTTC.

As concerns this clonotype: A much larger clone is a single base away; this may be a read error. The V call is TRBV27, the J call TRBJ2-2, with D perhaps TRBD1 (5 bases). CDR1 MNHEY and CDR2 SMNVEV come from the germline V gene (reference sequence). This CDR3 has 15 amino acids. V was clipped by 2 bases and J by 7 bases, with 14 bases between them. CDR3 region: CASSLPGAGRGELFF. The CDR3 DNA sequence: TGTGCCAGCAGTTTACCCGGTGCAGGGCGCGGGGAGCTGTTTTTT.

In its sample, this clonotype is medium-sized. The V call is TRBV29-1, the J call TRBJ2-5; D remains ambiguous. This CDR3 spans 13 amino acids. CDR1 SQVTM and CDR2 ANQGSEA come from the germline V gene. Trimming removed 5 bases from V and 7 bases from J, with 17 bases in between. The CDR3 region is CSVPTTSLATQYF. CDR3 DNA: TGCAGCGTTCCCACGACGTCACTGGCGACCCAGTACTTC.

The chain links TRBV19 to TRBJ1-5; no reliable D call. V was shortened by 4 bases and J by 7 bases, with 14 bases between the two germline ends. Germline CDR1 and CDR2: LNHDA and SQIVND (reference sequence). The length of the CDR3 is 14 residues. CDR3 region: CASSSDLQGQPQHF. The CDR3 nucleotides read TGTGCCAGTAGTAGCGACTTACAAGGGCAGCCCCAGCATTTT.

The chain has TRBV27 and TRBJ2-5; TRBD1 matches 7 bases. This CDR3 comprises 13 residues. Germline V gene sequence: CDR1 MNHEY, CDR2 SMNVEV (reference sequence). V lost 6 bases and J lost 5; bases outside the gene matches: 6. DNA of the CDR3: TGTGCCAGCAGCCGACAGGGCTCGGAGACCCAGTACTTC. Translated, it gives CASSRQGSETQYF.

At least ten counts were recorded for this clonotype. The CDR3 DNA is TGCAGCGGGGGAGGACTAGCGGACAATGAGCAGTTCTTC. It yields the protein CSGGGLADNEQFF. This chain links TRBV29-1 with TRBJ2-1; 10 nucleotides align to TRBD2. Germline loops: CDR1 SQVTM, CDR2 ANQGSEA. The CDR3 loop spans 13 amino acids. With 7 bases clipped from V and 5 bases from J, the junction kept 5 bases outside the gene matches.

At least ten counts were recorded for this clonotype. The chain employs TRBV4-3 and TRBJ2-6, with a possible D match to TRBD2 (5 bases). This CDR3 is built from 19 residues. Between the trimmed V and J ends, which lost 1 base and 1 base, there was a span of 17 bases. The V gene's germline CDR1 is LGHNA and CDR2 YSLEER. The CDR3 sequence is CASSQVRLTSGSGANVLTF. CDR3 sequence (DNA): TGCGCCAGCAGCCAAGTACGACTCACTTCGGGATCTGGGGCCAACGTCCTGACTTTC.

The chain employs TRBV6-2 or TRBV6-3 and TRBJ2-3; D is unresolved. Germline CDR1 MNHEY, CDR2 SVGEGT. The V gene lost 2 bases and the J gene lost 0 bases, with 15 bases spanning the gap. The CDR3 has 17 residues. CDR3 DNA sequence: TGTGCCAGCAGTTACCTCGGATCAGCGACTAGCACAGATACGCAGTATTTT. Amino acids: CASSYLGSATSTDTQYF.

This clonotype was counted many times. The chain has TRBV27 and TRBJ2-7, with 7 bases fitting TRBD1. V lost 2 bases to trimming and J lost 3 bases; unmatched junction nucleotides: 13. Germline CDR1 and CDR2: MNHEY and SMNVEV (reference sequence). This CDR3 region has 17 residues. CDR3 residues: CASSLMGYGTVLYEQYF. The CDR3 DNA follows: TGTGCCAGCAGTTTAATGGGGTACGGGACAGTACTCTACGAGCAGTACTTC.

This clonotype has just a few counts. At one boundary the junction diverges from the germline segment, which might be a read error. The rearrangement links TRBV5-1 to TRBJ2-3; D gene ambiguous. The CDR3 loop spans 11 amino acids. Germline CDR1 reads SGHRS; CDR2 reads YFSETQ. CDR3 protein: CASSSGAIFDF. The CDR3 DNA reads TGCGCCAGCAGCTCCGGTGCGATTTTCGATTTT. The full variable domain, completed using reference TRBV5-1 and TRBJ2-3, is KAGVTQTPRYLIKTRGQQVTLSCSPISGHRSVSWYQQTPGQGLQFLFEYFSETQRNKGNFPGRFSGRQFSNSRSEMNVSTLELGDSALYLCASSSGAIFDFGPGTRLTVL.

This sequence joins TRBV7-2 and TRBJ2-1; the D gene is possibly TRBD1 (5 bases). The CDR3 covers 13 residues. Germline CDR1 and CDR2: SGHTA and FQGNSA. V gave up 3 bases and J gave up 9 bases, with 12 bases separating them. CDR3 amino acids: CASSFLQGTEQFF. Here the CDR3 DNA reads TGTGCCAGCAGCTTCTTGCAGGGTACTGAGCAGTTCTTC.

This clonotype was seen at least ten times. The V gene is TRBV20-1, the J gene TRBJ2-1, with 7 positions matching TRBD2. After removal of 2 bases from V and 7 bases from J, the junction contained 8 bases not matched to a gene. This CDR3 has 14 residues. CDR1 is DFQATT, CDR2 SNEGSKA, per germline (reference sequence). The CDR3 DNA is TGCAGTGCTAGAATAACCCGACTAGCAAATGAGCAGTTCTTC. It is translated as CSARITRLANEQFF.

This clonotype occurred many times. The rearrangement links TRBV5-1 to TRBJ1-1, with a weak D call TRBD1 (5 bases). From germline, CDR1 is SGHRS and CDR2 YFSETQ. The CDR3 runs 15 residues. Trimming removed 5 bases at V and 0 bases at J, with 14 bases between. The CDR3 bases are TGCGCCAGCAGGAGAGAACAGGTATTGAACACTGAAGCTTTCTTT. Translating gives CASRREQVLNTEAFF.

This clonotype was detected many times. The chain combines TRBV7-2 with TRBJ2-5; 16 bases map to TRBD2. Germline V lookup: CDR1 SGHTA, CDR2 FQGNSA. The length of the CDR3 is 16 residues. The trim removed 5 bases at V and 5 bases at J, leaving 5 bases unmatched. DNA of the CDR3: TGTGCCAGCAGCCGGGGACTAGCGGGAGGGAGGGAGACCCAGTACTTC. It is translated as CASSRGLAGGRETQYF.